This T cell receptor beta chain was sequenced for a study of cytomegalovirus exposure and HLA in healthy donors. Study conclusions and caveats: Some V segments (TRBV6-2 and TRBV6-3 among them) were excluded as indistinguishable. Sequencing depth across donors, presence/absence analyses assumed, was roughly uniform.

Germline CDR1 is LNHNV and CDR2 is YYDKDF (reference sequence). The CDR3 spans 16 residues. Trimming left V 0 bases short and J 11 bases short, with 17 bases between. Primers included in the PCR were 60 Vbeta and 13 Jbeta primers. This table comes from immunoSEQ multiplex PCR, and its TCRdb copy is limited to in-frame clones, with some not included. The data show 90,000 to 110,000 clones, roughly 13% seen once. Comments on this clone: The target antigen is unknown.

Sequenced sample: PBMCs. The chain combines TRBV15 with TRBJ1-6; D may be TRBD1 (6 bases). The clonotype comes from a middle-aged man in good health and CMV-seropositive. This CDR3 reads CATSRDRGAGVAPLHF. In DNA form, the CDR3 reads TGTGCCACCAGCAGAGATCGGGGGGCTGGGGTCGCACCCCTCCACTTT.